What follows are 24 T cell receptor beta chains derived from one specimen sequenced in a study of T cell clones after liver transplantation (dated by TCRdb to between 2019 and 2020). The method behind the library was the immunoSEQ multiplex PCR assay. TCRdb carries this immuneACCESS record with in-frame sequences only. Its versions omit some clonotypes, under half of them owing to an unresolved V gene in the studies checked, with the rest unexplained. In all, the sample holds 55,000 to 75,000 clones, and about 91% of those were seen once. The top ten constitute 0.9% to 1% of the sample. Here the sequenced sample was CD4+ T cells from blood, taken less than 26 months after liver transplant. The receptors were gathered from a human patient who received a liver transplant. Following a transplant, some T lymphocytes may have been derived from the graft donor.

The chain links TRBV5-1 to TRBJ2-5, with D possibly being TRBD1 or TRBD2 (5 bases each). The germline gives CDR1 SGHRS, CDR2 YFSETQ. Trimming cost V 4 bases and J 7 bases, with 20 bases left between them. This CDR3 comprises 15 residues. The CDR3 nucleotides are TGCGCCAGCAGCCCCGAGCAAGGGGCTGGGGGGACCCAGTACTTC. Its protein product is CASSPEQGAGGTQYF. Together with reference TRBV5-1 and TRBJ2-5, the CDR3 gives the full variable domain: KAGVTQTPRYLIKTRGQQVTLSCSPISGHRSVSWYQQTPGQGLQFLFEYFSETQRNKGNFPGRFSGRQFSNSRSEMNVSTLELGDSALYLCASSPEQGAGGTQYFGPGTRLLVL.

The chain combines TRBV27 with TRBJ2-7; no reliable D call. The CDR3 spans 15 residues. Deletions cut 6 bases from V and 2 bases from J, with 17 bases between. CDR1 and CDR2 from the germline V gene are MNHEY and SMNVEV (reference sequence). The CDR3 here is CASRWTDTTTYEQYF. The DNA of the CDR3 is TGTGCCAGCAGGTGGACCGATACTACGACCTACGAGCAGTACTTC.

J is TRBJ2-1 and V is TRBV7-3, with TRBD2 matching over 13 bases. Losses at the gene ends were 0 bases for V and 9 bases for J; bases not matched to a gene: 8. Germline lookup yields CDR1 SGHTA and CDR2 FQGTGA. The CDR3 spans 17 residues. In DNA, the CDR3 is TGTGCCAGCAGCTTAACCCTCGGACTAGCGGGAGCGGGTGAGCAGTTCTTC. The encoded protein is CASSLTLGLAGAGEQFF.

The chain recombines TRBV11-1 with TRBJ1-1; 8 nucleotides agree with TRBD1. Germline CDR1 SGHAT, CDR2 FQDESV (reference sequence). This CDR3 region has 15 residues. Trimming cost V 5 bases and J 6 bases; bases outside gene matches: 11. The CDR3 DNA reads TGTGCCAGCAGCCGCCAAGCGGGACAGGCCGCTGAAGCTTTCTTT. Translation: CASSRQAGQAAEAFF. Supplemented by reference TRBV11-1 and TRBJ1-1, the full variable domain reads EAEVAQSPRYKITEKSQAVAFWCDPISGHATLYWYRQILGQGPELLVQFQDESVVDDSQLPKDRFSAERLKGVDSTLKIQPAELGDSAMYLCASSRQAGQAAEAFFGQGTRLTVV.

This clone was seen just once. The CDR3 sequence is CASSADSGGTDTQYF. The CDR3 coding sequence is TGTGCCAGCAGTGCTGATAGCGGGGGGACAGATACGCAGTATTTT. The chain joins TRBV6-5 to TRBJ2-3, with 10 nucleotides matching TRBD2. The CDR3 has 15 residues. Germline trimming cut 5 bases from V and 3 bases from J; bases unmatched to any gene: 5. Germline V CDR1 and CDR2: MNHEY, SVGAGI.

The chain links TRBV2 to TRBJ1-1, with 9 bases fitting TRBD1. V trimming: 6 bases; J trimming: 1 base; junction bases outside the gene matches: 3. Germline V gene lookup returns CDR1 SNHLY and CDR2 FYNNEI. There are 14 residues in the CDR3. CDR3 in DNA: TGTGCCAGCAGCAGACAGGGGGAGAACACTGAAGCTTTCTTT. Translating it yields CASSRQGENTEAFF.

V and J are TRBV4-1 and TRBJ2-5, with D tentatively TRBD2 (5 bases). V was cut by 3 bases and J by 0 bases, with 11 bases left in between. The germline V gene has CDR1 MGHRA and CDR2 YSYEKL. The CDR3 runs to 15 residues. CDR3 sequence reads: CASSQAKRNQETQYF. As DNA, the CDR3 is TGCGCCAGCAGCCAGGCCAAGCGGAACCAAGAGACCCAGTACTTC.

This chain uses TRBV10-3 with TRBJ2-2; possibly TRBD2 for D (5 bases). The V gene's germline CDR1 is ENHRY and CDR2 SYGVKD. Trimming stripped 6 bases from V and 1 base from J, with 9 bases between. This CDR3 has 14 amino acids. In nucleotides, the CDR3 is TGTGCCATCAGCCTTGGACTGAACACCGGGGAGCTGTTTTTT. Translated, it gives CAISLGLNTGELFF.

The V and J genes are TRBV7-8 and TRBJ2-7; D possibly corresponds to TRBD2 (6 bases). Germline V gene sequence: CDR1 SGHVS, CDR2 FQNEAQ. Trimming removed 5 bases from V and 7 bases from J, with 15 bases in between. This CDR3 region has 13 residues. The CDR3 here is CASSSSGGIEQYF. As DNA, the CDR3 is TGTGCCAGCAGCAGTAGCGGTGGTATTGAGCAGTACTTC.

The V call is TRBV7-2, the J call TRBJ2-1; 11 bases map to TRBD2. V gave up 3 bases and J gave up 6 bases; unmatched junction bases: 7. The CDR3 has 16 residues. Per the germline V gene, CDR1 is SGHTA and CDR2 is FQGNSA. Here the CDR3 DNA reads TGTGCCAGCAGCTTGGCTAGCGGGAGGCTCCGCAATGAGCAGTTCTTC. Its translation: CASSLASGRLRNEQFF.

The chain uses TRBV30 and TRBJ2-1, with no clear D. The CDR3 covers 16 residues. Germline CDR1 GTSNPN, CDR2 SVGIG (reference sequence). The germline V and J ends were trimmed by 4 bases and 1 base, with 17 bases remaining between them. Here the CDR3 DNA reads TGTGCCTGGAATCTAAAAAAGGGTTTGTCCTACAATGAGCAGTTCTTC. Translated, it gives CAWNLKKGLSYNEQFF.

The chain employs TRBV14 and TRBJ2-5; D not resolved. V was clipped by 1 base and J by 5 bases, with 14 bases between them. The CDR3 sequence is 15 residues long. Germline CDR1 SGHDN, CDR2 FVKESK. CDR3 loop: CASSQGIDPRETQYF. Written as DNA, the CDR3 is TGTGCCAGCAGCCAAGGCATAGATCCGCGGGAGACCCAGTACTTC.

This chain joins TRBV21-1 and TRBJ1-5; TRBD1 reflects the table's D call only, with no check against the DNA. TRBV21-1 is termed a pseudogene. The CDR3 runs to 11 residues. The CDR3 is CPGQRNQPQHF. CDR3 nucleotide sequence: TGCCCCGGACAGCGCAATCAGCCCCAGCATTTT.

This clone was picked up a small number of times. This chain links TRBV28 with TRBJ1-2; D might be TRBD1 (5 bases). V was shortened by 6 bases and J by 7 bases, with 12 bases between the two germline ends. The CDR3 covers 12 residues. CDR1 is MDHEN and CDR2 is SYDVKM in the germline V gene. CDR3: CASSRPGSGYTF. DNA for the CDR3: TGTGCCAGCAGCCGGCCAGGGAGTGGCTACACCTTC.

The chain employs TRBV7-8 and TRBJ2-3; 10 positions agree with TRBD2. Per the germline V gene, CDR1 is SGHVS and CDR2 is FQNEAQ. The junction had 7 bases not matched to a gene; V was cut back by 5 bases and J by 2 bases. CDR3 length: 16 amino acids. DNA for the CDR3: TGTGCCAGCAGCGCGCTGACTAGCGGGTACACAGATACGCAGTATTTT. This gives the protein CASSALTSGYTDTQYF.

In its sample, this clone was seen a few times. This chain joins TRBV10-3 and TRBJ1-2; a weak D match, TRBD1 (5 bases). Trimming left V 4 bases short and J 6 bases short, with 12 bases between. The germline V gene encodes CDR1 ENHRY and CDR2 SYGVKD. The CDR3 consists of 13 residues. CDR3 amino acids: CAISVGQEDGYTF. The DNA of the CDR3 is TGTGCCATCAGTGTGGGGCAGGAGGATGGCTACACCTTC.

The chain links TRBV6-5 to TRBJ2-7; D perhaps matches TRBD1 (6 bases). The CDR3 consists of 15 residues. The germline CDR1 and CDR2 sequences are MNHEY and SVGAGI. V was shortened by 6 bases and J by 1 base, with 16 bases between the two germline ends. CDR3 sequence reads: CASSRTGLSSYEQYF. The CDR3 coding sequence is TGTGCCAGCAGCCGAACAGGGCTATCTTCCTACGAGCAGTACTTC.

V and J are TRBV16 and TRBJ1-5; D may be TRBD1 (6 bases). The CDR3 extends over 15 amino acids. V lost 0 bases and J lost 5, with 11 bases in between. Germline V gene lookup returns CDR1 KGHSY and CDR2 FQNENV. The CDR3 spells CASSQSSRGDQPQHF. The CDR3 DNA is TGTGCCAGCAGCCAATCGTCCAGGGGCGATCAGCCCCAGCATTTT.

The CDR3 bases are TGTGCCAGCAGTTTTGGCACCGGGGAGCTGTTTTTT. Its protein is CASSFGTGELFF. The V gene is TRBV28, the J gene TRBJ2-2; D ambiguous. Trimming took 3 bases from V and 4 from J, leaving 3 bases between them. The CDR3 loop spans 12 amino acids. Germline CDR1 is MDHEN and CDR2 is SYDVKM.

The V and J genes are TRBV28 and TRBJ2-7, with D tentatively TRBD1 (6 bases). Germline V gene lookup returns CDR1 MDHEN and CDR2 SYDVKM. This CDR3 region has 13 residues. The V end lost 5 bases, the J end lost 0 bases, and 8 bases lay between the germline ends. CDR3 region: CASSTGYSYEQYF. For the CDR3, the DNA is TGTGCCAGCAGTACAGGGTACTCCTACGAGCAGTACTTC.

The chain is built from TRBV19 and TRBJ2-5, with TRBD1 matching 8 bases. The CDR3 runs 14 residues. V gave up 5 bases and J gave up 5 bases; unmatched junction bases: 7. Looked up from germline, CDR1 is LNHDA and CDR2 is SQIVND (reference sequence). Here the CDR3 reads CASSLRTGRETQYF. Here the CDR3 DNA reads TGTGCCAGTAGTCTGAGGACAGGGAGGGAGACCCAGTACTTC.

The V call is TRBV11-3, the J call TRBJ2-2; 9 nucleotides line up with TRBD1. Per the germline V gene, CDR1 is SGHNT and CDR2 is YENEEA. J lost 1 base, V lost 5 bases, and 2 bases had no gene match. CDR3 length: 15 residues. The CDR3 coding sequence is TGTGCCAGCAGCCCGGGACAGGGGAACACCGGGGAGCTGTTTTTT. It encodes CASSPGQGNTGELFF.

In the case of this clone: The DNA is left out, because the CDR3 cannot be placed on it with certainty; the CDR3 is given as TCRdb lists it. The CDR3 sequence: CASSSSGFPWSYEQYF. The chain combines TRBV7-2 with TRBJ2-7; the D segment call TRBD2 is taken from the table without a DNA check. The CDR3 is 16 amino acids in total, end residues counted. The V gene's germline CDR1 is SGHTA and CDR2 FQGNSA.

This chain uses TRBV11-3 with TRBJ2-5; D gene ambiguous. The V end was cut by 3 bases, the J end by 1 base, with 9 bases between. Germline V lookup: CDR1 SGHNT, CDR2 YENEEA. The CDR3 totals 14 residues. CDR3 sequence reads: CASSFSTFQETQYF. CDR3 coding DNA: TGTGCCAGCAGCTTTTCGACATTCCAAGAGACCCAGTACTTC. Based on the CDR3 plus reference TRBV11-3 and TRBJ2-5, the full variable domain is EAGVVQSPRYKIIEKKQPVAFWCNPISGHNTLYWYLQNLGQGPELLIRYENEEAVDDSQLPKDRFSAERLKGVDSTLKIQPAELGDSAVYLCASSFSTFQETQYFGPGTRLLVL.